The 13 T cell receptor beta chains presented below share a single source sample, sequenced in a study of PD-1 blockade in classical Hodgkin lymphoma. Clones were read by immunoSEQ multiplex PCR, and TCRdb kept only the in-frame ones, dropping some. Of fewer than 30,000 clones in the sample, roughly 72% are singletons; the top ten hold approximately 3.5%. Specified time point: cycle 4 day 1 (C4D1), after 5 to 7 weeks of nivolumab. Exposure to brentuximab vedotin varied, and each patient had relapsed following autologous stem cell transplantation. The sequencing here drew on peripheral blood mononuclear cells (PBMCs), taken before the fourth cycle of nivolumab. The receptors stem from a human donor with classical Hodgkin lymphoma.

This clone appeared a single time. The chain uses TRBV27 and TRBJ2-7, with D unresolved. V dropped 5 bases and J dropped 2 bases, with 16 bases sitting between them. The CDR3 spans 15 residues. Germline lookup yields CDR1 MNHEY and CDR2 SMNVEV (reference sequence). In nucleotides, the CDR3 is TGTGCCAGCAGTAGGTCGTCGGTTGGGACCTACGAGCAGTACTTC. Protein sequence: CASSRSSVGTYEQYF.

J is TRBJ2-7 and V is TRBV28, with TRBD2 as a possible D gene (6 bases). V was trimmed by 4 bases and J by 0 bases, leaving 13 bases between them. The CDR3 spans 15 residues. The germline CDR1 and CDR2 sequences are MDHEN and SYDVKM. CDR3 bases: TGTGCCAGCAGTTATGGAGGGACGGGCTCCTACGAGCAGTACTTC. Translated: CASSYGGTGSYEQYF.

This clone was seen a single time. The V gene is TRBV19, the J gene TRBJ2-1, with 10 bases matching TRBD2. Trimming cost V 5 bases and J 0 bases; bases outside gene matches: 7. CDR3 length: 17 residues. The germline gives CDR1 LNHDA, CDR2 SQIVND (reference sequence). The chain's CDR3 is CASSPAGGRSSYNEQFF. DNA for the CDR3: TGTGCCAGTAGTCCAGCGGGAGGGCGGAGCTCCTACAATGAGCAGTTCTTC.

This sequence joins TRBV4-1 and TRBJ1-1; D is undetermined. Trimming shortened V by 6 bases and J by 1 base, and 9 bases separated the two germline ends. The CDR3 length is 13 residues. The germline V gene has CDR1 MGHRA and CDR2 YSYEKL. The CDR3 bases are TGCGCCAGCAGTGCCGAGGGGAACACTGAAGCTTTCTTT. It yields the protein CASSAEGNTEAFF.

This clone was seen more than once but under ten times. This rearrangement joins TRBV13 to TRBJ2-7; tentatively, D is TRBD1 (6 bases). CDR1 and CDR2 (germline): PRHDT, FYEKMQ (reference sequence). V was pared by 4 bases and J by 2 bases, with 9 bases between. This CDR3 comprises 13 residues. The CDR3 DNA reads as TGTGCCAGCAGCTCCCGGGACACCTACGAGCAGTACTTC. Translated: CASSSRDTYEQYF.

The rearrangement joins TRBV7-6 to TRBJ2-5, with 8 bases matching TRBD2. Germline CDR1 reads SGHVS; CDR2 reads FNYEAQ. This CDR3 has 14 residues. With 5 bases clipped from V and 5 bases from J, the junction kept 7 bases outside the gene matches. CDR3 residues: CASSVQTSVETQYF. Written as DNA, the CDR3 is TGTGCCAGCAGCGTGCAGACTAGCGTGGAGACCCAGTACTTC.

This chain uses TRBV19 with TRBJ2-2, with 7 bases identical to TRBD2. Germline CDR1 LNHDA, CDR2 SQIVND (reference sequence). There are 17 residues in the CDR3. V gave up 6 bases and J gave up 5 bases; unmatched junction bases: 15. In DNA, the CDR3 is TGTGCCAGTAGACCTTCGGGGGGACCCCGGGGGACCGGGGAGCTGTTTTTT. This encodes CASRPSGGPRGTGELFF.

This rearrangement joins TRBV25-1 to TRBJ2-2; weak D call: TRBD1 (6 bases). This CDR3 has 16 residues. Germline lookup yields CDR1 MGHDK and CDR2 SYGVNS. V dropped 2 bases and J dropped 3 bases, with 13 bases sitting between them. The CDR3 bases are TGTGCCAGCAGTGAAGAAGCAGGGGAACACACCGGGGAGCTGTTTTTT. This sequence encodes CASSEEAGEHTGELFF. Full variable domain (missing parts from reference TRBV25-1 and TRBJ2-2): EADIYQTPRYLVIGTGKKITLECSQTMGHDKMYWYQQDPGMELHLIHYSYGVNSTEKGDLSSESTVSRIRTEHFPLTLESARPSHTSQYLCASSEEAGEHTGELFFGEGSRLTVL.

DNA for the CDR3: TGTGCCAGCAGTTCGTCAGGGGAGTGGAGCAATCAGCCCCAGCATTTT. Its translation is CASSSSGEWSNQPQHF. The V call is TRBV5-6, the J call TRBJ1-5; D might be TRBD1 (6 bases). Trimming shortened V by 5 bases and J by 1 base, and 16 bases separated the two germline ends. The germline CDR1 and CDR2 sequences are SGHDT and YYEEEE. CDR3 length: 16 residues.

This chain joins TRBV14 and TRBJ2-3; D is undetermined. CDR3 length: 15 amino acids. Germline V gene data show CDR1 as SGHDN and CDR2 as FVKESK. The V end lost 2 bases, the J end lost 2 bases, and 11 bases lay between the germline ends. The DNA of the CDR3 is TGTGCCAGCAGCCAATGGAACACAGCCACAGATACGCAGTATTTT. Protein: CASSQWNTATDTQYF.

The chain has TRBV10-3 and TRBJ2-7; D may be TRBD1 (6 bases). The germline V and J ends were trimmed by 3 bases and 5 bases, with 14 bases remaining between them. The CDR3 sequence is 14 residues long. Germline V gene lookup returns CDR1 ENHRY and CDR2 SYGVKD. CDR3 in amino acids: CAISDRGRGHEQYF. CDR3 bases: TGTGCCATCAGTGATAGGGGCAGGGGACACGAGCAGTACTTC.

This clone was counted a single time. The chain joins TRBV6-5 to TRBJ1-2, with a possible D match to TRBD1 (5 bases). CDR1 and CDR2 (germline): MNHEY, SVGAGI. The CDR3 has 14 amino acids. V gave up 0 bases and J gave up 5 bases, with 10 bases separating them. The CDR3 DNA reads as TGTGCCAGCAGTTACTCGACGCGACAGTATGGCTACACCTTC. Translation: CASSYSTRQYGYTF.

This rearrangement joins TRBV9 to TRBJ2-3, with D perhaps TRBD2 (6 bases). Trimming took off 4 bases at V and 2 bases at J, with 20 bases between the two ends. CDR1 is SGDLS, CDR2 YYNGEE, per germline. CDR3 length equals 17 residues. As DNA, the CDR3 is TGTGCCAGCAGCTCTGGGGTCGGGGGTATAACCACAGATACGCAGTATTTT. Translated: CASSSGVGGITTDTQYF.